The 19 T cell receptor beta chains below come from one sample, sequenced in a study of blood T cell repertoires in COVID-19. The table came from immunoSEQ multiplex PCR; TCRdb's copy has only in-frame clones and leaves some out. The sample gives about 87,000 clones, 75% of which show up once; about 4.2% is in the top ten. Material: peripheral blood. The origin of the receptors is a woman aged 45-65 years with acute or convalescent COVID-19.

The chain combines TRBV13 with TRBJ1-1, with TRBD1 matching 11 bases. The germline V gene has CDR1 PRHDT and CDR2 FYEKMQ (reference sequence). The CDR3 runs to 13 residues. J was trimmed by 7 bases and V by 6 bases; bases with no gene match: 4. The CDR3, as DNA: TGTGCCAGCAGTGGGGACAGGGGGGGTGAAGCTTTCTTT. Protein: CASSGDRGGEAFF.

The chain links TRBV5-5 to TRBJ2-1; TRBD2 agrees at 9 bases. The CDR3 totals 15 residues. Per the germline V gene, CDR1 is SGHKS and CDR2 is YYEKEE (reference sequence). The V gene end was trimmed by 4 bases and the J gene end by 5 bases; junction bases not matched to a gene: 7. The CDR3 reads CASSQRLAEHNEQFF. The CDR3 DNA follows: TGTGCCAGCAGCCAAAGACTAGCGGAACACAATGAGCAGTTCTTC.

The rearrangement links TRBV5-1 to TRBJ2-7, with D maybe TRBD2 (6 bases). V gave up 4 bases and J gave up 3 bases, with 11 bases separating them. The CDR3 contains 13 residues. In germline, CDR1 is SGHRS, CDR2 YFSETQ. In nucleotides, the CDR3 is TGCGCCAGCAGCCCGGGGAGGAACTACGAGCAGTACTTC. This gives the protein CASSPGRNYEQYF.

This chain links TRBV6-1 with TRBJ2-3, with D unresolved. This CDR3 spans 15 amino acids. CDR1 and CDR2 (germline): MNHNS, SASEGT. With 1 base removed from V and 3 bases from J, the gap between germline ends came to 11 bases. As DNA, the CDR3 is TGTGCCAGCAGTGAAGGGAACAGTATAACAGATACGCAGTATTTT. This encodes CASSEGNSITDTQYF.

CDR3 residues: CASSLTGWNTEAFF. CDR3 DNA sequence: TGTGCCAGCAGCTTGACAGGGTGGAACACTGAAGCTTTCTTT. The rearrangement joins TRBV7-3 to TRBJ1-1, with 7 bases identical to TRBD1. Germline trimming cut 3 bases from V and 1 base from J; bases unmatched to any gene: 2. CDR1 is SGHTA and CDR2 is FQGTGA in the germline V gene. This CDR3 has 14 residues.

Here the CDR3 DNA reads TGTGCCAGCAGTGGCTCCCGTGGGACAGGGGTACCAGATACGCAGTATTTT. It encodes CASSGSRGTGVPDTQYF. This chain links TRBV6-1 with TRBJ2-3; 10 bases fit TRBD1. V dropped 4 bases and J dropped 4; count of bases not matched to a gene: 11. The germline CDR1 and CDR2 sequences are MNHNS and SASEGT. The CDR3 consists of 17 residues.

The V call is TRBV2, the J call TRBJ1-2, with a weak D call TRBD1 (6 bases). The CDR3 has 15 residues. V was shortened by 6 bases and J by 2 bases, with 16 bases between the two germline ends. Germline CDR1 and CDR2: SNHLY and FYNNEI. CDR3 protein: CASSRSGVGNYGYTF. The DNA for the CDR3 is TGTGCCAGCAGCCGGTCAGGGGTAGGAAACTATGGCTACACCTTC.

The chain recombines TRBV20-1 with TRBJ2-5; 11 nucleotides agree with TRBD2. J was trimmed by 2 bases and V by 3 bases; bases with no gene match: 8. There are 16 residues in the CDR3. Germline CDR1 is DFQATT and CDR2 is SNEGSKA (reference sequence). The CDR3 DNA reads as TGCAGTGCTAGTGAGGCTAGCGGGGGGCCTCAAGAGACCCAGTACTTC. Amino acids: CSASEASGGPQETQYF.

V gene TRBV6-2 or TRBV6-3 combines with J gene TRBJ1-1; a possible D gene is TRBD1 (5 bases). The V and J ends lost 5 bases and 1 base respectively, with 14 bases between them. The CDR3 loop spans 15 amino acids. CDR1 and CDR2 from the germline V gene are MNHEY and SVGEGT. Written as DNA, the CDR3 is TGTGCCAGCAGTGGGCGGCGGGGCCAGAACACTGAAGCTTTCTTT. This gives the protein CASSGRRGQNTEAFF.

Here the CDR3 DNA reads TGTGCCAGCAGACCTAGACAGGGGACGAGCAATCAGCCCCAGCATTTT. It encodes CASRPRQGTSNQPQHF. The chain is built from TRBV6-2 or TRBV6-3 and TRBJ1-5; TRBD1 matches 8 bases. V was pared by 6 bases and J by 1 base, with 8 bases of the junction left unmatched. From germline, CDR1 is MNHEY and CDR2 SVGEGT. CDR3 length: 16 amino acids.

The rearrangement uses TRBV27 and TRBJ1-2; TRBD1 matches at 8 bases. CDR1 and CDR2 (germline): MNHEY, SMNVEV (reference sequence). The CDR3 covers 15 residues. With V trimmed by 4 bases and J by 3 bases, 7 bases remained unmatched. The DNA for the CDR3 is TGTGCCAGCAGTTCTCGGACAGGGAGTGACTATGGCTACACCTTC. Residues: CASSSRTGSDYGYTF.

The CDR3 here is CASSFSIAGGRVEQFF. CDR3 bases: TGTGCCAGCAGTTTCAGCATAGCGGGGGGGAGGGTTGAGCAGTTCTTC. The genes are TRBV28 and TRBJ2-1; 11 bases agree with TRBD2. V lost 3 bases and J lost 9; bases outside the gene matches: 10. CDR3 size: 16 residues. Germline V gene sequence: CDR1 MDHEN, CDR2 SYDVKM.

This clone came up a few times. Additional DNA sequences in this sample encode the identical CDR3. J is TRBJ2-5 and V is TRBV2; D may be TRBD1 (6 bases). Trimming left V 4 bases short and J 2 bases short, with 8 bases between. CDR3 length: 13 amino acids. Germline V gene lookup returns CDR1 SNHLY and CDR2 FYNNEI. The DNA for the CDR3 is TGTGCCAGCAGTGTAGGGACACAAGAGACCCAGTACTTC. It encodes CASSVGTQETQYF.

The chain combines TRBV2 with TRBJ2-3; possible D gene TRBD2, 5 bases. Per the germline V gene, CDR1 is SNHLY and CDR2 is FYNNEI. Trimming took 4 bases from V and 0 from J, leaving 11 bases between them. CDR3 length equals 15 residues. Written as DNA, the CDR3 is TGTGCCAGCAGTGTGGGTGGCGGGAGCACAGATACGCAGTATTTT. Its protein product is CASSVGGGSTDTQYF.

J is TRBJ1-4 and V is TRBV18; TRBD1 matches 7 bases. CDR3 size: 14 residues. Per the germline V gene, CDR1 is KGHSH and CDR2 is LQKENI. V shed 10 bases, J shed 6 bases, and the junction held 11 bases outside the gene matches. The DNA of the CDR3 is TGTGCCACCACGACGAGACAGGGAGATGAAAAACTGTTTTTT. This gives the protein CATTTRQGDEKLFF.

The chain recombines TRBV5-6 with TRBJ1-2; TRBD1 matches at 7 bases. The CDR3 covers 15 residues. Germline CDR1 SGHDT, CDR2 YYEEEE. V gave up 2 bases and J gave up 6 bases; unmatched junction bases: 10. DNA of the CDR3: TGTGCCAGCAGCTTAAGGACAGGAGGGGTGCATGGCTACACCTTC. Translating it yields CASSLRTGGVHGYTF.

This clone was seen a single time. The CDR3: CASSPQATRSNQPQHF. CDR3 nucleotide sequence: TGTGCCAGCAGTCCACAGGCAACTCGTAGCAATCAGCCCCAGCATTTT. This chain connects TRBV28 to TRBJ1-5; perhaps TRBD1 as D (5 bases). CDR1 is MDHEN, CDR2 SYDVKM, per germline. V was cut by 5 bases and J by 0 bases, with 14 bases left in between. The CDR3 totals 16 residues.

V usage is TRBV3-1 (or the pseudogene TRBV3-2) and J usage is TRBJ1-4; TRBD1 might be the D (6 bases). The CDR3 covers 14 residues. Trimming stripped 7 bases from V and 6 bases from J, with 15 bases between. Per germline, CDR1 LGHDT and CDR2 YNNKEL (reference sequence). For the CDR3, the DNA is TGTGCCAGCACCCCCGGTCCAGGGGATGAAAAACTGTTTTTT. It translates to CASTPGPGDEKLFF.

CDR3 in amino acids: CASSKRGRTDTQYF. CDR3 nucleotides: TGTGCCAGCAGTAAGCGGGGACGCACAGATACGCAGTATTTT. The chain combines TRBV6-5 with TRBJ2-3; TRBD2 matches at 7 bases. Germline CDR1 and CDR2: MNHEY and SVGAGI. The CDR3 loop spans 14 amino acids. J was trimmed by 1 base and V by 5 bases; bases with no gene match: 3.